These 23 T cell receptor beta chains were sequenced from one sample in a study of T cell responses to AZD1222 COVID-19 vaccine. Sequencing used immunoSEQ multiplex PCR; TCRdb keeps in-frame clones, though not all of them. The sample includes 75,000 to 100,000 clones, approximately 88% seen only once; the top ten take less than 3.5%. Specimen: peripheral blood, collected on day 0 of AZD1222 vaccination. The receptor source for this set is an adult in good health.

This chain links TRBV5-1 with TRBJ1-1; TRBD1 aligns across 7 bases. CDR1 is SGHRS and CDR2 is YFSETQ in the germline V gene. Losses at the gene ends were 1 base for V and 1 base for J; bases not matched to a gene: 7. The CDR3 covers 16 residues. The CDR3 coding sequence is TGCGCCAGCAGCTTGCCGACAGGGTCGGCGAACACTGAAGCTTTCTTT. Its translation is CASSLPTGSANTEAFF.

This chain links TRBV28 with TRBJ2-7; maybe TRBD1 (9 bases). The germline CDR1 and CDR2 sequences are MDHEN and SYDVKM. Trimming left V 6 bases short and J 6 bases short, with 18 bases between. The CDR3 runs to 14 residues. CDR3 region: CASRPGGDRVEQYF. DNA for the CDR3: TGTGCCAGCAGGCCCGGGGGGGACAGGGTCGAGCAGTACTTC. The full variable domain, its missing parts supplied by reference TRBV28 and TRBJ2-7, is DVKVTQSSRYLVKRTGEKVFLECVQDMDHENMFWYRQDPGLGLRLIYFSYDVKMKEKGDIPEGYSVSREKKERFSLILESASTNQTSMYLCASRPGGDRVEQYFGPGTRLTVT.

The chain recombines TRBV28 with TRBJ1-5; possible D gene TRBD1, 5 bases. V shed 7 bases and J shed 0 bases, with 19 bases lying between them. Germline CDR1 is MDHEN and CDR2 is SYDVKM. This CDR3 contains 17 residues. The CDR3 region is CASKVTGSAHSNQPQHF. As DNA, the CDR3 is TGTGCCAGCAAGGTTACAGGCTCAGCACATAGCAATCAGCCCCAGCATTTT.

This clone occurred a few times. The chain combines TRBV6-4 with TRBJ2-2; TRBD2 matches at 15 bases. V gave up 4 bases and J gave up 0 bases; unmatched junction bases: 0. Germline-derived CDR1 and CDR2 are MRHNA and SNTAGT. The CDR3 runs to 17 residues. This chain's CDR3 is CASSGTSGRANTGELFF. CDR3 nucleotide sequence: TGTGCCAGCAGTGGGACTAGCGGGAGGGCGAACACCGGGGAGCTGTTTTTT.

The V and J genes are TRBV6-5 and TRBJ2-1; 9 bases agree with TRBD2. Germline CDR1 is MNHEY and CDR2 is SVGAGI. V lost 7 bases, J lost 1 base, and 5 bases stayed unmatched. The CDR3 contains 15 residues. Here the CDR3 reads CASTQTSGSYNEQFF. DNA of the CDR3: TGTGCCAGCACCCAGACTAGCGGTTCCTACAATGAGCAGTTCTTC.

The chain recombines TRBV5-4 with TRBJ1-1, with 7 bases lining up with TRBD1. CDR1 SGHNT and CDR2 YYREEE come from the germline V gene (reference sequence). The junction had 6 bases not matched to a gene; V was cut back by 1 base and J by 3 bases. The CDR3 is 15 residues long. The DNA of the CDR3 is TGTGCCAGCAGCTTGCCGCAGGGGGTGTACACTGAAGCTTTCTTT. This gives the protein CASSLPQGVYTEAFF.

CDR3 DNA sequence: TGTGCCAGCAGCCCAGGGACAGGGAGAAAACTGTTTTTT. Protein: CASSPGTGRKLFF. This rearrangement joins TRBV11-2 to TRBJ1-4, with 9 bases that match TRBD1. In germline, CDR1 is SGHAT, CDR2 FQNNGV. This CDR3 is 13 amino acids long. V was pared by 5 bases and J by 10 bases, with 5 bases of the junction left unmatched.

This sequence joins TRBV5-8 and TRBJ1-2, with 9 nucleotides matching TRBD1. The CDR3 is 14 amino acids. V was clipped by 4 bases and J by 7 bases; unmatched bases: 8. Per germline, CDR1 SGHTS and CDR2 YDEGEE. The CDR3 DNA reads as TGTGCCAGCAGCGGAGGACAGGGGAGGGGTGGCTACACCTTC. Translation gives CASSGGQGRGGYTF.

Here the CDR3 reads CAISVPPLAGKSYNEQFF. The CDR3 DNA is TGTGCCATCAGTGTCCCCCCATTAGCGGGAAAATCCTACAATGAGCAGTTCTTC. The chain carries TRBV10-3 and TRBJ2-1; 8 bases are a match to TRBD2. Germline lookup yields CDR1 ENHRY and CDR2 SYGVKD. The CDR3 has 18 residues. The V and J ends lost 4 bases and 1 base, in that order; junction bases with no gene match: 12.

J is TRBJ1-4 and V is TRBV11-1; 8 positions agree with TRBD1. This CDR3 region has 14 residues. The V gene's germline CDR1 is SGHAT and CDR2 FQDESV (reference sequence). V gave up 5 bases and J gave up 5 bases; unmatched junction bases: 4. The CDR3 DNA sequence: TGTGCCAGCAGCACCGGGACAGGAAATGAAAAACTGTTTTTT. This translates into CASSTGTGNEKLFF.

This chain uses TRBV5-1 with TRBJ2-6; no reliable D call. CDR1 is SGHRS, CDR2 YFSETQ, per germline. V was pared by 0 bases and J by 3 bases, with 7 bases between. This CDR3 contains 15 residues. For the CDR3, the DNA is TGCGCCAGCAGCTTGGGGCTTAGTGGGGCCAACGTCCTGACTTTC. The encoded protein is CASSLGLSGANVLTF.

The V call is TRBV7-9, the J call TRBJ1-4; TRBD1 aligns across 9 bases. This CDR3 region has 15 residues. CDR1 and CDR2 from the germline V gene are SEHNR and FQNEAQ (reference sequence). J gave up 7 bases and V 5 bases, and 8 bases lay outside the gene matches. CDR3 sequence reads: CASSPRQGGIEKLFF. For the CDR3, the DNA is TGTGCCAGCAGCCCGAGACAGGGGGGAATTGAAAAACTGTTTTTT. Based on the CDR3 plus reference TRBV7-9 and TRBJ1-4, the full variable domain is DTGVSQNPRHKITKRGQNVTFRCDPISEHNRLYWYRQTLGQGPEFLTYFQNEAQLEKSRLLSDRFSAERPKGSFSTLEIQRTEQGDSAMYLCASSPRQGGIEKLFFGSGTQLSVL.

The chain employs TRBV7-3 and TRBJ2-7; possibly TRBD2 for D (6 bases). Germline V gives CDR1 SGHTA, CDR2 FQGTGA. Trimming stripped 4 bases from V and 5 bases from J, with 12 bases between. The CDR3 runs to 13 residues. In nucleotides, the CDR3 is TGTGCCAGCAGCTCTATTGGGGGGAACGAGCAGTACTTC. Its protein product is CASSSIGGNEQYF.

CDR3 sequence: CAWSVRRDNQPQHF. The CDR3 nucleotides read TGTGCCTGGAGTGTAAGACGGGACAATCAGCCCCAGCATTTT. The gene calls are TRBV30 and TRBJ1-5, with D unresolved. The CDR3 has 14 residues. Trimming left V 0 bases short and J 3 bases short, with 9 bases between. CDR1 and CDR2 (germline): GTSNPN, SVGIG (reference sequence).

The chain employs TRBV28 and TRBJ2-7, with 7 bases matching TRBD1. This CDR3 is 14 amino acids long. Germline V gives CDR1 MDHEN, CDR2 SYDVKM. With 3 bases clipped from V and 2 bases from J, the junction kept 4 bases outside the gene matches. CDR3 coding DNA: TGTGCCAGCAGTTTTCTGGGACAGACCTACGAGCAGTACTTC. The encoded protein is CASSFLGQTYEQYF.

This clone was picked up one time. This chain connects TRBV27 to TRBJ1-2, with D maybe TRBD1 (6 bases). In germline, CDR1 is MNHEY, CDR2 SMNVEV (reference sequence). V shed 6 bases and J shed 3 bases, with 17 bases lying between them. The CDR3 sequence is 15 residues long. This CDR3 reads CASRNRAPGDYGYTF. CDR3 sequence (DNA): TGTGCCAGCAGAAACAGGGCTCCTGGGGACTATGGCTACACCTTC.

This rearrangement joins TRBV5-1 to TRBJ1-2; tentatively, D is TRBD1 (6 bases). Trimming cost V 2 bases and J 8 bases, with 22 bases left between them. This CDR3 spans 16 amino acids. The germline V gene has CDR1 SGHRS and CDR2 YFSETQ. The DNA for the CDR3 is TGCGCCAGCAGCTTTTTGAGTTCTCAGGGGCTGCTGGGCTACACCTTC. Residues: CASSFLSSQGLLGYTF.

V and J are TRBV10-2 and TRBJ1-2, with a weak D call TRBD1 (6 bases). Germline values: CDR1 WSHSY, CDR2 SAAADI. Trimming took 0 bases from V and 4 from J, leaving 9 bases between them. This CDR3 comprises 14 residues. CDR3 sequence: CASSESGTPYGYTF. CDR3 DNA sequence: TGCGCCAGCAGTGAGTCAGGGACACCCTATGGCTACACCTTC.

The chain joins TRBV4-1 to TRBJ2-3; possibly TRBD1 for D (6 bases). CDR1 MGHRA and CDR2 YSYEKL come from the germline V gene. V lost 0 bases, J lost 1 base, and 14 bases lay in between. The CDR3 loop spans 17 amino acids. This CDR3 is CASSQDERGMGTDTQYF. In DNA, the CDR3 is TGCGCCAGCAGCCAAGATGAGAGGGGGATGGGCACAGATACGCAGTATTTT.

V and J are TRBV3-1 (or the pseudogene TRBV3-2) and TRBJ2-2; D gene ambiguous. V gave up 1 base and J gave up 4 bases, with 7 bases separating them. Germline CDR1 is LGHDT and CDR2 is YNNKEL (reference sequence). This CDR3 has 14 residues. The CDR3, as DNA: TGTGCCAGCAGCCAAGTAGCCATCACCGGGGAGCTGTTTTTT. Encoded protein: CASSQVAITGELFF.

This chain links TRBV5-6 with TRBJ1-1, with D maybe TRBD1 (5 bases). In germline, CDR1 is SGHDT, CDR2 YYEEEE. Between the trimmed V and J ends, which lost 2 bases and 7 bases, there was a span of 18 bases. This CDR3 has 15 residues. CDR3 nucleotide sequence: TGTGCCAGCAGCTTTAGCACAGGCTGGGGGGATGAAGCTTTCTTT. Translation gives CASSFSTGWGDEAFF.

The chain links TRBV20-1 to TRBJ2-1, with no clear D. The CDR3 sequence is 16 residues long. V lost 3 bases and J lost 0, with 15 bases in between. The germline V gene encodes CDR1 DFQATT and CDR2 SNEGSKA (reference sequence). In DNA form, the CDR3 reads TGCAGTGCTAGTATGTCCGCGGAGAGCTCCTACAATGAGCAGTTCTTC. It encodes CSASMSAESSYNEQFF.

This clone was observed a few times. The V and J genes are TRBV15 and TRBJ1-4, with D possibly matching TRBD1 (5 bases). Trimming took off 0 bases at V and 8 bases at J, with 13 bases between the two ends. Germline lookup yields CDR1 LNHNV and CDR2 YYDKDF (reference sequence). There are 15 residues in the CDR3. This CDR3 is CATSRDGQGGEKLFF. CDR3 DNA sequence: TGTGCCACCAGCAGAGACGGGCAGGGTGGAGAAAAACTGTTTTTT.